This T cell receptor beta chain appears in the sequencing data of a study of response to subunit inactivated influenza vaccine. Study conclusions and caveats: The authors offered the suggestion that each seasonal influenza vaccination recruits few new T cells.

The CDR3 length is 11 residues. The germline V gene encodes CDR1 GTSNPN and CDR2 SVGIG (reference sequence). A single record per CDR3 protein comes from TCRdb applying MiXCR to the RT-PCR reads. This sample has 250,000 to 350,000 distinct CDR3 sequences, with about 20% found just once. Turning to this clonotype: Its target is not known. A read error may account for a junction end that differs from germline.

The material was PBMCs from blood, obtained around 22 months after vaccination. The chain employs TRBV30 and TRBJ2-7, with unresolved D. The TCR comes from a man aged 50-75 years who received an inactivated influenza vaccine. This CDR3 is CAWQTGPVLHF. CDR3 sequence (DNA): TGTGCCTGGCAAACCGGGCCCGTACTACACTTC.